This TCR beta chain came from a study of CD8+ T cells in alopecia areata (dated by TCRdb to the late 2010s). About the study as a whole: The treated patients took part in an open-label pilot trial in which moderate-to-severe alopecia areata was treated with oral tofacitinib at 5 to 10 mg twice daily. Patients received tofacitinib for 6 to 18 months and were then followed off drug for 6 months to check for delayed response and recurrence. Disease severity in treated patients was measured with the SALT score, which quantifies the percentage of affected scalp surface area. In both human patients and the C3H/HeJ mouse model, the study applied high-throughput TCRbeta sequencing to look at T cell clonal expansion in alopecia areata. Human TCRbeta sequencing covered scalp tissue and sorted CD4+ and CD8+ peripheral blood T cells from patchy and totalis/universalis alopecia areata patients and healthy controls. Biopsies were taken from tofacitinib-treated patients at baseline and at 4 and 24 weeks of treatment, and a later scalp biopsy was taken in several of the tofacitinib-treated patients. Clonality in the scalp was compared among normal scalp (n=4), patchy alopecia areata scalp (n=8), and alopecia totalis/universalis scalp (n=8). The RNA source kit depended on sample type: the PAXgene miRNA kit for fixed scalp, the miRNeasy kit for PBMCs, and the RNeasy kit for mouse skin. immunoSEQ multiplex PCR using 35 Vbeta forward primers and 13 Jbeta reverse primers was used to amplify TCRbeta CDR3 regions. Broader findings and caveats from the paper: Shared TCR sequences between patients were less evident than in mice, which may be partly attributable to HLA diversity in the patient population. Because the treated cohort was small and had just a single nonresponder, larger studies are needed to establish links between baseline CD8+ expansion and response. With tofacitinib, both scalp clonality and the number of expanded CD8+ clones among the top 100 scalp clones went down significantly. During tofacitinib treatment, many expanded lesional clones stuck around in both scalp and blood, and this persistence may partly explain why relapse happens after treatment is stopped. Compared with normal scalp, lesional scalp, particularly in alopecia totalis/universalis, had higher clonality and more expanded CD8+ clones, which suggests antigenic drive. Resident alphabeta T cells in normal human skin are also sequenced, complicating scalp TCR repertoire analysis, unlike mouse skin dominated by gammadelta T cells.

Concerning this clone: There is no known antigen for this receptor. No base quality information exists; no much larger clone differs at one position.

The meaning of the sample's treatment or condition label: oral pan-JAK inhibitor, 5-10 mg twice daily. Lesional scalp punch biopsies and peripheral blood were obtained from alopecia areata patients. After PBMCs were isolated by density centrifugation and stained for CD3, CD4 and CD8, a FACSAria was used to sort CD4+ and CD8+ T cells. The library was made by the immunoSEQ multiplex PCR assay. RNA was extracted from all samples and reverse transcribed into cDNA as template for TCR sequencing. SuperScript III was used to make first-strand cDNA, primed with a 2:1 mix of oligo-dT and random hexamers. A synthetic immune receptor repertoire was used to measure amplification bias, and any remaining bias was corrected computationally. The original pipeline was this. Raw reads were preprocessed to remove errors, and CDR3 was defined according to IMGT conventions as the region from the conserved cysteine to phenylalanine. Clonality was computed as 1 minus the Shannon entropy, with the entropy normalized by log2 of the number of productive unique TCRs. Scalp TCRbeta sequences were cross-referenced with sorted blood CD4 and CD8 repertoires so that the CD4 or CD8 identity of scalp clones could be inferred. The table was pulled from immuneACCESS by TCRdb, which kept in-frame rearrangements only. Such tables lose some clones; where checked, under half of the loss comes from unresolved V genes, and the rest has no known cause. The V and J calls and clone size are taken from that table; D and trimming were inferred from the DNA. The sample table shows 200,000 to 250,000 clones, and under 40% are seen once. Of the sample, under 0.55% falls within the top ten clones.

From a lookup of the germline V gene, CDR1 and CDR2 are SGHVS and FQNEAQ. V and J are truncated by 1 base and 2 bases respectively, leaving an intervening sequence of 18 bases. The CDR3 runs 17 amino acids, cysteine and phenylalanine included. The kept DNA is CDR3 alone, 51 bases in frame from the first base. This TCR was sampled from a human donor with alopecia areata. This material consisted of CD4+ T cells sorted from blood, taken at approximately week 31, from a patient treated with tofacitinib. This chain joins TRBV7-8 to TRBJ2-7; a weak D assignment points to TRBD2 (7 bases agree). The CDR3 amino acid sequence is: CASSLVPGGASPYEQYF. The DNA is TGTGCCAGCAGCTTAGTGCCGGGGGGCGCAAGTCCCTACGAGCAGTACTTC.